This T cell receptor (beta chain) was profiled in a study of CD8+CD57+ T cells in acquired aplastic anemia. Study details: Across the sorted CD4+ and CD8+ cells, DNA amounts averaged 3.2 ug.

TCR beta VDJ and CDR3 profiles were obtained from a genomic DNA template. TCRdb independently ran MiXCR on the reads; one entry per CDR3 protein. This sample has some 130,000 distinct CDR3 sequences, with over 45% found just once. Concerning this clonotype: The antigen is undetermined. One end of the junction is discordant with germline, which a read error may explain.

Study-wide points: Overlap between patients and controls comprised 25 to 30 CD8+ CDR3 sequences.

The length of the CDR3 is 15 residues. Per the germline V gene, CDR1 is LNHNV and CDR2 is YYDKDF (reference sequence). The sequence was collected from a human donor in good health, serving as a control. The gene calls are TRBV15 and TRBJ2-1, with TRBD1 identical over 7 bases. Sample: sorted CD4+, CD8+, or CD8+CD57+ T cells (not recorded which) from PBMCs. DNA of the CDR3: TGTGCCACCAGCAGAGGACAGGGTCTGGGCAATGAGCAGTCCTTC. Translating it yields CATSRGQGLGNEQSF.